The 2 T cell receptor beta chains in this list originate from one sample, sequenced in a study of blood T cell repertoires in COVID-19. The data were produced by immunoSEQ multiplex PCR, yet TCRdb's version contains in-frame clones alone and is incomplete. This table holds more than 150,000 clones, roughly 80% found once. Sequenced material: peripheral blood. Receptors were obtained from an elderly woman with COVID-19, enrolled during active disease.

This chain uses TRBV19 with TRBJ1-5; unclear D gene. Trimming removed 4 bases from V and 2 bases from J, with 12 bases in between. The CDR3 spans 15 residues. CDR1 LNHDA and CDR2 SQIVND come from the germline V gene (reference sequence). CDR3 in amino acids: CASSTYRRGNQPQHF. The CDR3 region has the DNA TGTGCCAGTAGTACATACCGGAGGGGCAATCAGCCCCAGCATTTT.

The chain combines TRBV7-8 with TRBJ2-3, with a weak D call TRBD2 (10 bases). The ends were cut back, 4 bases at V and 4 bases at J, with 33 bases in the middle. CDR1 is SGHVS and CDR2 is FQNEAQ in the germline V gene. CDR3 length: 21 residues. For the CDR3, the DNA is TGTGCCAGCAGCTACCAACCGGGACAGGGAGACCTAGCGGGAGACCCAGATACGCAGTATTTT. Translated: CASSYQPGQGDLAGDPDTQYF.